Listed here is a single T cell receptor (beta chain). Its target is not known. The data were produced by immunoSEQ multiplex PCR, yet TCRdb's version contains in-frame clones alone and is incomplete. The repertoire includes 40,000 to 45,000 clones, roughly 72% of them detected once, and about 2.8% sits in the top ten. The V and J ends lost 3 bases and 4 bases respectively, with 9 bases between them. This CDR3 contains 13 residues. CDR1 is SNHLY, CDR2 FYNNEI, per germline. This sample was included in a study of PD-1 blockade in classical Hodgkin lymphoma. Points from the study as a whole: There remain no defined causes for the repertoire differences, which possibly reflect disease activity or prior therapy. Complete responders matched newly diagnosed patients in baseline diversity.

In every patient, relapse followed autologous stem cell transplantation, while exposure to brentuximab vedotin differed. Best overall response was complete response, partial response or progressive disease in these relapsed/refractory classical Hodgkin lymphoma patients. The TCR originated in a human donor with classical Hodgkin lymphoma. The rearrangement links TRBV2 to TRBJ1-1, with TRBD1 as a possible D gene (5 bases). The sequencing used peripheral blood mononuclear cells (PBMCs), collected before the second cycle of nivolumab. The CDR3 DNA sequence: TGTGCCAGCAGTGACGGGGCGAGCACTGAAGCTTTCTTT. Protein sequence: CASSDGASTEAFF.